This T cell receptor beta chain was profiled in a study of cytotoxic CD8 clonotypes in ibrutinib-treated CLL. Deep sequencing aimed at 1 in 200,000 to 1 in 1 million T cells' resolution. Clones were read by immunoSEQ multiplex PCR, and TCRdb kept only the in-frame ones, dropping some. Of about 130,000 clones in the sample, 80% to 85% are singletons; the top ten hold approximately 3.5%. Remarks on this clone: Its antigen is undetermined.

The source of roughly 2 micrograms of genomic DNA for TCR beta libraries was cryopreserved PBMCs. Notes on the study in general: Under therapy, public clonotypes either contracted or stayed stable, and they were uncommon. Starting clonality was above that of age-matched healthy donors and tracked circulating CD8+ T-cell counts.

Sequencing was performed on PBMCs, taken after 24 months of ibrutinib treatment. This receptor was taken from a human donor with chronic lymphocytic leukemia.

The CDR3: CASSAGSQLDEQYF. The CDR3 bases are TGCGCCAGCAGCGCCGGGTCCCAACTTGACGAGCAGTACTTC. The chain is built from TRBV5-1 and TRBJ2-7; D gene uncertain. The CDR3 runs 14 residues. Trimming left V 4 bases short and J 5 bases short, with 16 bases between. Germline CDR1 and CDR2: SGHRS and YFSETQ.